This TCR beta chain was profiled in a study of blood T cell repertoires in COVID-19. This CDR3 is built from 15 residues. CDR1 LNHDA and CDR2 SQIVND come from the germline V gene (reference sequence). J was trimmed by 0 bases and V by 3 bases; bases with no gene match: 2. Per the original data handling: For nucleated cells, counts were estimated from reference gene primer amplification. TCRdb's table, derived via immunoSEQ multiplex PCR, lists solely in-frame clones and lacks some. For V, J and clone size, that table is used; D and trimming come from the DNA. Here the sample spans around 170,000 clones, under 90% being singletons.

The TCR comes from a man aged 25 to 40 with active or convalescent COVID-19. The chain carries TRBV19 and TRBJ2-4, with 7 bases lining up with TRBD1. Sample: peripheral blood. The CDR3: CASSMGQQAKNIQYF. As DNA, the CDR3 is TGTGCCAGTAGTATGGGACAGCAAGCCAAAAACATTCAGTACTTC.